The next 27 T cell receptor beta chains were all read from a single sample in a study of T-cell memory formation after mild COVID-19. TCRdb fed the 5' RACE reads into MiXCR, producing one record per CDR3 protein. The data show about 440,000 distinct CDR3 sequences, around 20% seen once. Sequenced sample: PBMCs or a T cell subset sorted from them (not recorded which). These receptors originate from an adult woman who had mild COVID-19 (a few samples of this study predate the infection). Cell type and time point are not known.

This clonotype was seen a few times. The CDR3 reads CASSLVGQGAINGYTF. CDR3 nucleotide sequence: TGTGCCAGCAGCTTGGTTGGGCAGGGGGCGATCAATGGCTACACCTTC. V usage is TRBV5-5 and J usage is TRBJ1-2; 8 positions match TRBD1. The CDR3 covers 16 residues. Germline loops: CDR1 SGHKS, CDR2 YYEKEE (reference sequence). With V trimmed by 0 bases and J by 6 bases, 10 bases remained unmatched.

The rearrangement uses TRBV2 and TRBJ2-7; D is perhaps TRBD2 (6 bases). This CDR3 has 14 residues. CDR1 and CDR2 (germline): SNHLY, FYNNEI. V lost 6 bases and J lost 6, with 18 bases in between. CDR3 DNA sequence: TGTGCCAGCAGGCCGGGAGTAGCTGTAGGCGAGCAGTACTTC. Translated, it gives CASRPGVAVGEQYF.

V usage is TRBV12-3 or TRBV12-4 and J usage is TRBJ2-7; D is possibly TRBD1 or TRBD2 (6 bases each). Trimming removed 5 bases at V and 0 bases at J, with 20 bases between. The CDR3 covers 17 residues. This CDR3 reads CASSQQPGDTLSYEQYF. The CDR3 region has the DNA TGTGCCAGCAGTCAGCAACCGGGGGACACCCTCTCCTACGAGCAGTACTTC.

This clonotype was observed a few times. The rearrangement uses TRBV7-2 and TRBJ2-1, with D tentatively TRBD1 (5 bases). The CDR3 covers 13 residues. Trimming left V 2 bases short and J 7 bases short, with 9 bases between. CDR1 is SGHTA and CDR2 is FQGNSA in the germline V gene. CDR3 nucleotide sequence: TGTGCCAGCAGCTTACGACAGAGAAATGAGCAGTTCTTC. It is translated as CASSLRQRNEQFF. Variable domain in full (rest from reference TRBV7-2 and TRBJ2-1): GAGVSQSPSNKVTEKGKDVELRCDPISGHTALYWYRQSLGQGLEFLIYFQGNSAPDKSGLPSDRFSAERTGGSVSTLTIQRTQQEDSAVYLCASSLRQRNEQFFGPGTRLTVL.

This rearrangement joins TRBV24-1 to TRBJ2-3; 9 bases line up with TRBD2. This CDR3 has 15 amino acids. Germline V CDR1 and CDR2: KGHDR, SFDVKD. The ends lost 9 bases at V and 2 bases at J; junction bases unmatched: 8. The CDR3 nucleotides read TGTGCCACCGGCGGGAGGGGACCGTACACAGATACGCAGTATTTT. It codes for CATGGRGPYTDTQYF.

This clonotype was found a few times. The V call is TRBV4-3, the J call TRBJ1-2, with D possibly TRBD1 on 6 matching bases. Trimming shortened V by 4 bases and J by 4 bases, and 22 bases separated the two germline ends. CDR3 size: 17 residues. Germline CDR1 is LGHNA and CDR2 is YSLEER. CDR3 DNA sequence: TGCGCCAGCAGCCCCCATAATTTGGGGGGCGCGGGCTATGGCTACACCTTC. Protein sequence: CASSPHNLGGAGYGYTF.

The chain couples TRBV5-1 to TRBJ2-6; TRBD2 agrees at 12 bases. Looked up from germline, CDR1 is SGHRS and CDR2 is YFSETQ. J was trimmed by 0 bases and V by 4 bases; bases with no gene match: 5. The CDR3 contains 18 residues. CDR3 DNA sequence: TGCGCCAGCAGCCCGGGACTAGCGGGCTACTCTGGGGCCAACGTCCTGACTTTC. Translation: CASSPGLAGYSGANVLTF.

The table lists this clonotype with a few counts. The rearrangement joins TRBV19 to TRBJ1-2; D remains unclear. The CDR3 runs to 15 residues. The V gene lost 3 bases and the J gene lost 7 bases, with 18 bases spanning the gap. In germline, CDR1 is LNHDA, CDR2 SQIVND (reference sequence). The chain's CDR3 is CASSIGGRSLGGYTF. DNA of the CDR3: TGTGCCAGTAGTATCGGTGGCAGGTCCCTTGGTGGCTACACCTTC.

This clonotype has only a few counts. The rearrangement joins TRBV6-2 or TRBV6-3 to TRBJ2-7; 9 bases align to TRBD1. The CDR3 covers 15 residues. J gave up 3 bases and V 6 bases, and 9 bases lay outside the gene matches. Germline loops: CDR1 MNHEY, CDR2 SVGEGT. CDR3 in amino acids: CASSRYGQGIYEQYF. The CDR3 region has the DNA TGTGCCAGCAGCCGATATGGACAGGGGATCTACGAGCAGTACTTC.

This clonotype has only a few counts. This chain joins TRBV7-2 and TRBJ2-5; a weak D match, TRBD1 (6 bases). Trimming took 5 bases from V and 5 from J, leaving 15 bases between them. Per the germline V gene, CDR1 is SGHTA and CDR2 is FQGNSA. This CDR3 has 14 amino acids. This chain's CDR3 is CASSPGLGAETQYF. The CDR3 DNA is TGTGCCAGCAGCCCCGGTCTGGGGGCGGAGACCCAGTACTTC.

The gene calls are TRBV10-2 and TRBJ1-3; 7 positions match TRBD1. This CDR3 comprises 11 residues. The germline gives CDR1 WSHSY, CDR2 SAAADI. The V and J ends lost 7 bases and 7 bases, in that order; junction bases with no gene match: 1. The CDR3 DNA reads as TGCGCCAGCAAACAGGGGAACACCATATATTTT. Protein sequence: CASKQGNTIYF.

This clonotype was recorded a few times. The rearrangement joins TRBV5-1 to TRBJ2-7; the D gene is possibly TRBD2 (6 bases). This CDR3 contains 14 residues. The V end lost 0 bases, the J end lost 3 bases, and 10 bases lay between the germline ends. Germline V gene sequence: CDR1 SGHRS, CDR2 YFSETQ. The CDR3 here is CASSLEQGLYEQYF. CDR3 nucleotides: TGCGCCAGCAGCTTGGAGCAGGGACTCTACGAGCAGTACTTC.

This clonotype was picked up many times. This chain uses TRBV5-6 with TRBJ2-7, with D possibly matching TRBD2 (5 bases). CDR3 size: 14 residues. Trimming removed 2 bases at V and 0 bases at J, with 9 bases between. Germline V gene sequence: CDR1 SGHDT, CDR2 YYEEEE. DNA of the CDR3: TGTGCCAGCAGCTTTGGACGGGGCTCCTACGAGCAGTACTTC. Translation: CASSFGRGSYEQYF. Drawing the rest from reference TRBV5-6 and TRBJ2-7, the complete variable domain is DAGVTQSPTHLIKTRGQQVTLRCSPKSGHDTVSWYQQALGQGPQFIFQYYEEEERQRGNFPDRFSGHQFPNYSSELNVNALLLGDSALYLCASSFGRGSYEQYFGPGTRLTVT.

The rearrangement uses TRBV5-4 and TRBJ2-5; TRBD1 matches 9 bases. Germline lookup yields CDR1 SGHNT and CDR2 YYREEE (reference sequence). J gave up 5 bases and V 4 bases, and 6 bases lay outside the gene matches. The CDR3 runs to 14 residues. The CDR3 DNA is TGTGCCAGCAGCGCGGACAGGGGATCCGAGACCCAGTACTTC. Translating it yields CASSADRGSETQYF.

The gene calls are TRBV27 and TRBJ2-1, with D unresolved. This CDR3 spans 13 amino acids. The V gene's germline CDR1 is MNHEY and CDR2 SMNVEV (reference sequence). Trimming took off 10 bases at V and 7 bases at J, with 17 bases between the two ends. CDR3 residues: CANPIGFRNEQFF. The DNA of the CDR3 is TGTGCCAACCCGATCGGGTTCCGGAATGAGCAGTTCTTC.

The chain employs TRBV7-9 and TRBJ1-3; no clear D gene. CDR3 length equals 19 residues. Trimming removed 7 bases at V and 1 base at J, with 26 bases between. CDR1 SEHNR and CDR2 FQNEAQ come from the germline V gene (reference sequence). The CDR3 DNA follows: TGTGCCAGCACCCCTTCTCCTTTAGATACGGGATTATCTGGAAACACCATATATTTT. Its protein is CASTPSPLDTGLSGNTIYF.

This clonotype has more than one count but fewer than ten. The chain links TRBV30 to TRBJ2-7; D is undetermined. V was trimmed by 1 base and J by 3 bases, leaving 10 bases between them. Germline values: CDR1 GTSNPN, CDR2 SVGIG (reference sequence). The CDR3 is made up of 13 amino acids. CDR3: CAWSEAFVYEQYF. The CDR3 DNA sequence: TGTGCCTGGAGTGAGGCATTCGTCTACGAGCAGTACTTC. Supplemented by reference TRBV30 and TRBJ2-7, the full variable domain reads SQTIHQWPATLVQPVGSPLSLECTVEGTSNPNLYWYRQAAGRGLQLLFYSVGIGQISSEVPQNLSASRPQDRQFILSSKKLLLSDSGFYLCAWSEAFVYEQYFGPGTRLTVT.

This clonotype was detected only a few times. This sequence joins TRBV7-8 and TRBJ2-3; 8 nucleotides align to TRBD1. The ends lost 4 bases at V and 4 bases at J; junction bases unmatched: 10. The CDR3 loop spans 16 amino acids. Germline CDR1 is SGHVS and CDR2 is FQNEAQ. The CDR3 sequence: CASSSHGQGTADTQYF. CDR3 nucleotide sequence: TGTGCCAGCAGCTCACACGGACAGGGAACAGCAGATACGCAGTATTTT.

This clonotype was seen more than once but under ten times. J is TRBJ2-7 and V is TRBV12-3 or TRBV12-4; 10 nucleotides match TRBD1. The CDR3 sequence is 14 residues long. Unmatched junction bases numbered 6, after V lost 4 bases and J lost 6 bases. The CDR3 loop reads CASSWDRGLFEQYF. In DNA form, the CDR3 reads TGTGCCAGCAGTTGGGACAGGGGCCTCTTCGAGCAGTACTTC.

V gene TRBV19 combines with J gene TRBJ2-7; 7 positions match TRBD1. The junction had 7 bases not matched to a gene; V was cut back by 1 base and J by 7 bases. The length of the CDR3 is 14 residues. Germline CDR1 LNHDA, CDR2 SQIVND (reference sequence). In DNA form, the CDR3 reads TGTGCCAGTAGTATAGGCCGTGACAGGGTTGAGCAGTACTTC. Protein: CASSIGRDRVEQYF.

This clonotype was observed a few times. The chain joins TRBV4-3 to TRBJ2-7; weak D call: TRBD2 (6 bases). Germline CDR1 reads LGHNA; CDR2 reads YSLEER. V was shortened by 3 bases and J by 4 bases, with 16 bases between the two germline ends. CDR3 length equals 15 residues. CDR3 coding DNA: TGCGCCAGCAGCCAGAAAACGGGGGACTCTTACGAGCAGTACTTC. Amino acid sequence: CASSQKTGDSYEQYF.

The V gene is TRBV9, the J gene TRBJ1-3, with no clear D. The V end was cut by 4 bases, the J end by 0 bases, with 11 bases between. This CDR3 is 15 amino acids long. Germline V CDR1 and CDR2: SGDLS, YYNGEE. The CDR3 here is CASSPRALSGNTIYF. For the CDR3, the DNA is TGTGCCAGCAGCCCAAGGGCCCTCTCTGGAAACACCATATATTTT.

This clonotype was observed a few times. The gene calls are TRBV25-1 and TRBJ2-2; D is unresolved. This CDR3 has 16 residues. The V gene's germline CDR1 is MGHDK and CDR2 SYGVNS. Trimming pared 4 bases from V and 1 base from J, leaving 13 bases between. CDR3 coding DNA: TGTGCCAGCAGTGCCACGAGGCCGGAGAACACCGGGGAGCTGTTTTTT. Translation gives CASSATRPENTGELFF.

This clonotype was seen a handful of times. The rearrangement joins TRBV7-2 to TRBJ2-5; possibly TRBD1 for D (6 bases). CDR3 size: 15 residues. V lost 1 base and J 5 bases, leaving 14 bases between the germline ends. Germline V lookup: CDR1 SGHTA, CDR2 FQGNSA. The DNA of the CDR3 is TGTGCCAGCAGCTTAGGATCTGGGGGCCGGGAGACCCAGTACTTC. Translated: CASSLGSGGRETQYF.

This chain connects TRBV9 to TRBJ2-7; 14 nucleotides align to TRBD2. This CDR3 is built from 15 residues. Germline values: CDR1 SGDLS, CDR2 YYNGEE. J gave up 6 bases and V 3 bases, and 5 bases lay outside the gene matches. The CDR3 protein is CASSEGLAGALEQYF. The CDR3 DNA reads as TGTGCCAGCAGCGAGGGACTAGCGGGAGCCCTCGAGCAGTACTTC.

In its sample, this clonotype was seen a few times. The rearrangement links TRBV20-1 to TRBJ1-1; D remains unclear. V lost 3 bases and J 6 bases, leaving 20 bases between the germline ends. CDR1 is DFQATT, CDR2 SNEGSKA, per germline (reference sequence). The CDR3 loop spans 15 amino acids. CDR3 in amino acids: CSASQILGQSAEAFF. CDR3 sequence (DNA): TGCAGTGCTAGCCAGATCCTAGGGCAGTCTGCTGAAGCTTTCTTT.

This clonotype was detected only once. This sequence joins TRBV7-2 and TRBJ2-5, with TRBD2 matching 10 bases. CDR3 size: 16 residues. Per germline, CDR1 SGHTA and CDR2 FQGNSA. Trimming at V came to 2 bases and at J to 5 bases, leaving 8 bases not matched to a gene. The CDR3 reads CASSLLLAGAYETQYF. In nucleotides, the CDR3 is TGTGCCAGCAGCTTACTGCTAGCGGGAGCATACGAGACCCAGTACTTC.